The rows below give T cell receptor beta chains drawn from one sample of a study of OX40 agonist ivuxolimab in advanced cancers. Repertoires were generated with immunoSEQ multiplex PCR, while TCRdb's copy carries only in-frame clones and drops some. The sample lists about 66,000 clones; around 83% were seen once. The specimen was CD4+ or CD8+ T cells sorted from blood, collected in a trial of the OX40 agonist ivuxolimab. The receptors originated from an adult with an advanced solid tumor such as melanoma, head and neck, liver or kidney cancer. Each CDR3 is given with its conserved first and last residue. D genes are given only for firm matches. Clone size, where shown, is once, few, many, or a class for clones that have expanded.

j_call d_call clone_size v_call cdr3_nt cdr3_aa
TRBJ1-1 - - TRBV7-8 TGTGCCAGCAGCTTAGGGAGGGAAACTGAAGCTTTCTTT CASSLGRETEAFF
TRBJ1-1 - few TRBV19 TGTGCCAGTAGTATAGGGCCCAGCCGTGAAGCTTTCTTT CASSIGPSREAFF
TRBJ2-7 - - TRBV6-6 TGTGCCAGCAGTTACCGCCAGGCAACGTCTTTCGAGCAGTACTTC CASSYRQATSFEQYF
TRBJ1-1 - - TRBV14 TGTGCCAGCAGCCAGATTGGACGAGAGGGGGCTGAAGCTTTCTTT CASSQIGREGAEAFF
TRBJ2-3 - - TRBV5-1 TGCGCCAGCAGCTTAGGGAGGGGGGCAGATACGCAGTATTTT CASSLGRGADTQYF
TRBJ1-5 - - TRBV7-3 TGTGCCAGCAGCTCGGACGGGGGTGGGCCCCAGCATTTT CASSSDGGGPQHF
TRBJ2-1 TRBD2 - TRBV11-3 TGTGCCAGCAGCTTAGGGGGACTAGCACCCTCCTACAATGAGCAGTTCTTC CASSLGGLAPSYNEQFF
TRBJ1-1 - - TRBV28 TGTGCCAGCAGTAGACCCGGACGCGCTACTGAAGCTTTCTTT CASSRPGRATEAFF
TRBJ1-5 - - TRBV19 TGTGCCAGTAGTTCAAGACAGTATAGCAATCAGCCCCAGCATTTT CASSSRQYSNQPQHF
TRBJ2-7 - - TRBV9 TGTGCCAGCAGCGTAGCTCCAGACAGGTCCTACGAGCAGTACTTC CASSVAPDRSYEQYF
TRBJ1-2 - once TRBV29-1 TGCAGCGTTGGAGCGGGCGGAGGTGGCTACACCTTC CSVGAGGGGYTF
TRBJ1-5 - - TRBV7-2 TGTGCCAGCAGCTTCGACAATCAGCCCCAGCATTTT CASSFDNQPQHF
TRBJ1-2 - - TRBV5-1 TGCGCCAGCAGCTCGGTCTCGCAGCACTGGGGCAATGGCTACACCTTC CASSSVSQHWGNGYTF
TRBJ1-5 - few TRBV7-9 TGTGCCAGCAGCCCGTCCGGGGGAAACAATCAGCCCCAGCATTTT CASSPSGGNNQPQHF
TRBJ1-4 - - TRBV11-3 TGTGCCAGCAGCGGAGAAGAAAAACTGTTTTTT CASSGEEKLFF
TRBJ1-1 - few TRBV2 TGTGCCAGCAGTGAGTTTGGGGTTGTCAACACTGAAGCTTTCTTT CASSEFGVVNTEAFF
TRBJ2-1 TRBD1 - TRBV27 TGTGCCACCGGACAGGGAATTTTCGGTGGCGATGAGCAGTTCTTC CATGQGIFGGDEQFF
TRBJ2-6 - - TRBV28 TGTGCCAGCAGTGTTAGCTCTGGGGCCAACGTCCTGACTTTC CASSVSSGANVLTF
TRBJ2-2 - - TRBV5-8 TGTGCCAGCGCCGAAAGGACAGGCGGGGTCACCGGGGAGCTGTTTTTT CASAERTGGVTGELFF
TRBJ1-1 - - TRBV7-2 TGTGCCAGCAGCTTAGTGGGCCCCCGAAGCACTGAAGCTTTCTTT CASSLVGPRSTEAFF
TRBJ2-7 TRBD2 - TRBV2 TGTGCCGGGCGGGGGGTAAGAGCCTACGAGCAGTACTTC CAGRGVRAYEQYF
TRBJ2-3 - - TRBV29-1 TGCAGCGTTGAGTCGGGGAGGGATACGCAGTATTTT CSVESGRDTQYF
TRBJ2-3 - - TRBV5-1 TGCGCCAGCAGCTTGGGGGTCGGCACAGATACGCAGTATTTT CASSLGVGTDTQYF
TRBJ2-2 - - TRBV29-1 TGCAGCGTGGGTTGGGGAACGGACACCGGGGAGCTGTTTTTT CSVGWGTDTGELFF
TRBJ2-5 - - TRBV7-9 TGTGCCAGCAGCTTAGAGGTCCAGACCCAGTACTTC CASSLEVQTQYF
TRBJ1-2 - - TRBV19 TGTGCCAGTAGTATAGTCTGGGACACTAACTATGGCTACACCTTC CASSIVWDTNYGYTF
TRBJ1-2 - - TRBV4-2 TGTGCCAGCAGCACGGACCCCGGACGGAGTGGCTACACCTTC CASSTDPGRSGYTF
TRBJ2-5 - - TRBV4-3 TGCGCCAGCAGCCAAGGGGCGCTAGGGTATGAGACCCAGTACTTC CASSQGALGYETQYF
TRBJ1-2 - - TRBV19 TGTGCCAGTAGCTTAGCTAACTATGGCTACACCTTC CASSLANYGYTF
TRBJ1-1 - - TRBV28 TGTGCCAGCACCCAGAAGGGGAACACTGAAGCTTTCTTT CASTQKGNTEAFF
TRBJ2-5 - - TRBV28 TGTGCCAGCAGTTTAGGTGCTCCCCAAGAGACCCAGTACTTC CASSLGAPQETQYF
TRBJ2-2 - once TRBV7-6 TGTGCCAGCAGCTTAGTTACCGGGGTCGCCGGGGAGCTGTTTTTT CASSLVTGVAGELFF
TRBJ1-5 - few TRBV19 TGTGCCAGTAGTATCGGGGACTACAGTAGCCAGCCCCAGCATTTT CASSIGDYSSQPQHF
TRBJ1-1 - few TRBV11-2 TGTGCCAGCTTGTGGGCGGCCGACACTGAAGCTTTCTTT CASLWAADTEAFF
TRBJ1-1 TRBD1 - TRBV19 TGTGCCAGTAGTACTGTCCTGGGACAGGGTAAGAACACTGAAGCTTTCTTT CASSTVLGQGKNTEAFF
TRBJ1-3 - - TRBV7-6 TGTGCCAGCAGCCATGGGGGTTCTCCTCTCTCTGGAAACACCATATATTTT CASSHGGSPLSGNTIYF
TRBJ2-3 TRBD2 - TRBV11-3 TGTGCCAGCAGCTTAGAGATTGGGGGAAGCGGGGGGCAGTATTTT CASSLEIGGSGGQYF
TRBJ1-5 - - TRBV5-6 TGTGCCAGCAGCTCGGGCGGCAATCAGCCCCAGCATTTT CASSSGGNQPQHF
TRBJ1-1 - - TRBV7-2 TGTGCCAGCAGCGTAGTAGACAGTGCTGAAGCTTTCTTT CASSVVDSAEAFF
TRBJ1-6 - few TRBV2 TGTGCCAGCAGTGATCCAGGAGCCTCACCCCTCCACTTT CASSDPGASPLHF
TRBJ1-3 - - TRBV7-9 TGTGCCAGCAGCTTAACAGGGTCTGGAAACACCATATATTTT CASSLTGSGNTIYF
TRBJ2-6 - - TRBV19 TGTGCCAGTAGTGCCTTATCCGTTCGTTCTGGGGCCAACGTCCTGACTTTC CASSALSVRSGANVLTF